The 17 T cell receptor beta chains reported below all come from one sample, sequenced in a study of vaccination and CD4 T cells after COVID-19 (dated by TCRdb to between 2020 and 2023). No antigen has been assigned to these receptors. Receptors were amplified or captured by PCR. Sequencing took place on an Illumina iSeq 100. DNA from cultured CD4+ T cells underwent TCR sequencing with the Oncomine TCR Beta short-read assay at the Johns Hopkins FTIC core. The public sequencing data were trimmed at Q25 with fastp and processed into clonotypes with MiXCR by TCRdb, which kept only in-frame beta chains. Rows merge per CDR3 protein into single entries with the most common DNA and genes. Counted in this sample were nearly 20,000 distinct CDR3 sequences; around 46% of them appeared once. The top ten hold around 3% of the sample. Reading the label with the study, this specimen's treatment or condition is: approximately 9-day PBMC culture with coronavirus spike peptide pools or control peptides (ViraFEST assay).

Sequencing used CD4+ T cells from blood, cultured in vitro, obtained after SARS-CoV-2 vaccination. Receptors originate from a human donor who had recovered from COVID-19.

In this sample, this clonotype turned up once. This rearrangement joins TRBV11-3 to TRBJ2-2, with 11 positions matching TRBD1. The CDR3 contains 16 residues. The V gene's germline CDR1 is SGHNT and CDR2 YENEEA. The J segment lost 6 bases and the V segment lost 8 bases, leaving 11 bases of the junction unmatched. The CDR3 is CASGPRPGQGAGELFF. The DNA for the CDR3 is TGTGCCAGCGGCCCACGTCCGGGACAGGGGGCCGGGGAGCTGTTTTTT.

The rearrangement joins TRBV28 to TRBJ2-3; 8 nucleotides match TRBD1. CDR3 length equals 16 residues. Per germline, CDR1 MDHEN and CDR2 SYDVKM. The V and J ends lost 5 bases and 5 bases, in that order; junction bases with no gene match: 12. Written as DNA, the CDR3 is TGTGCCAGCAGTGCCTCCGGGACAGGCGAGAAAGATACGCAGTATTTT. Encoded protein: CASSASGTGEKDTQYF. Based on the CDR3 plus reference TRBV28 and TRBJ2-3, the full variable domain is DVKVTQSSRYLVKRTGEKVFLECVQDMDHENMFWYRQDPGLGLRLIYFSYDVKMKEKGDIPEGYSVSREKKERFSLILESASTNQTSMYLCASSASGTGEKDTQYFGPGTRLTVL.

This rearrangement joins TRBV7-2 to TRBJ2-1; 11 nucleotides align to TRBD2. V lost 2 bases, J lost 7 bases, and 4 bases stayed unmatched. The CDR3 is 15 residues long. Germline-derived CDR1 and CDR2 are SGHTA and FQGNSA. In DNA form, the CDR3 reads TGTGCCAGCAGCTTAACTAGCGGGAGCTTAAATGAGCAGTTCTTC. It is translated as CASSLTSGSLNEQFF.

The J gene is TRBJ1-2, the V gene TRBV6-2 or TRBV6-3, with TRBD1 matching 7 bases. Germline CDR1 MNHEY, CDR2 SVGEGT. V shed 8 bases, J shed 0 bases, and the junction held 6 bases outside the gene matches. This CDR3 comprises 14 residues. The CDR3 loop reads CASFTDRSNYGYTF. The CDR3 nucleotides read TGTGCCAGCTTTACGGACAGGTCTAACTATGGCTACACCTTC.

The V and J genes are TRBV10-3 and TRBJ2-7; D might be TRBD2 (6 bases). CDR3 length: 13 residues. The V end lost 2 bases, the J end lost 6 bases, and 11 bases lay between the germline ends. CDR1 ENHRY and CDR2 SYGVKD come from the germline V gene. The DNA for the CDR3 is TGTGCCATCAGTGAGGGGGGGATGGGCGAGCAGTACTTC. It translates to CAISEGGMGEQYF.

This clonotype has a handful of counts. The rearrangement uses TRBV6-2 or TRBV6-3 and TRBJ2-5; D possibly matches TRBD1 or TRBD2 (5 bases each). This CDR3 region has 16 residues. Trimming took 2 bases from V and 5 from J, leaving 18 bases between them. Looked up from germline, CDR1 is MNHEY and CDR2 is SVGEGT. CDR3 loop: CASSYQSVGARETQYF. DNA of the CDR3: TGTGCCAGCAGTTACCAATCCGTCGGGGCACGGGAGACCCAGTACTTC.

A few counts support this clonotype. This sequence joins TRBV6-1 and TRBJ1-5, with D unresolved. This CDR3 region has 15 residues. Trimming took 4 bases from V and 0 from J, leaving 10 bases between them. Germline V lookup: CDR1 MNHNS, CDR2 SASEGT. The CDR3 coding sequence is TGTGCCAGCAGTGGAGGAACAGATAGCAATCAGCCCCAGCATTTT. Protein product: CASSGGTDSNQPQHF.

V is TRBV20-1 and J is TRBJ2-7, with a weak D call TRBD1 (7 bases). The CDR3 runs to 14 residues. Per the germline V gene, CDR1 is DFQATT and CDR2 is SNEGSKA (reference sequence). Trimming took 3 bases from V and 3 from J, leaving 15 bases between them. The CDR3 DNA reads as TGCAGTGCTAGTCGACAGGGACTTTTCTACGAGCAGTACTTC. Its protein is CSASRQGLFYEQYF.

The genes are TRBV6-2 or TRBV6-3 and TRBJ1-1, with D perhaps matching TRBD1 (5 bases). The CDR3 is 17 residues long. Trimming stripped 4 bases from V and 4 bases from J, with 22 bases between. Germline loops: CDR1 MNHEY, CDR2 SVGEGT. The CDR3 loop reads CASSWGRGRRRSTEAFF. CDR3 in DNA: TGTGCCAGCAGTTGGGGGAGGGGCCGACGGAGGAGCACTGAAGCTTTCTTT.

The chain carries TRBV29-1 and TRBJ1-5, with TRBD1 matching over 7 bases. The CDR3 is 13 amino acids. Germline CDR1 reads SQVTM; CDR2 reads ANQGSEA. The V gene end was trimmed by 4 bases and the J gene end by 6 bases; junction bases not matched to a gene: 6. The CDR3, as DNA: TGCAGCGTTGCCCAGGGGGTGGGTCAGCCCCAGCATTTT. Protein: CSVAQGVGQPQHF.

The CDR3 nucleotides are TGTGCCAGCAGGCCCGGGACAACCTCTTACGAGCAGTACTTC. It specifies CASRPGTTSYEQYF. The chain carries TRBV6-1 and TRBJ2-7; tentative D call: TRBD1 (6 bases). This CDR3 contains 14 residues. V was shortened by 6 bases and J by 4 bases, with 16 bases between the two germline ends. Looked up from germline, CDR1 is MNHNS and CDR2 is SASEGT.

The chain uses TRBV10-2 and TRBJ2-7, with 7 bases aligning to TRBD1. V trimming: 0 bases; J trimming: 3 bases; junction bases outside the gene matches: 2. The CDR3 spans 14 residues. Germline V CDR1 and CDR2: WSHSY, SAAADI. The CDR3 sequence: CASSESTGIYEQYF. DNA for the CDR3: TGCGCCAGCAGTGAGTCGACAGGGATCTACGAGCAGTACTTC.

The chain is built from TRBV25-1 and TRBJ1-2, with D unresolved. Per germline, CDR1 MGHDK and CDR2 SYGVNS. The CDR3 has 12 residues. V gave up 3 bases and J gave up 4 bases, with 6 bases separating them. The CDR3 spells CASSESVYGYTF. In nucleotides, the CDR3 is TGTGCCAGCAGTGAGTCGGTCTATGGCTACACCTTC.

This chain connects TRBV2 to TRBJ2-7, with TRBD1 identical over 10 bases. The CDR3 runs 16 residues. V shed 7 bases and J 6 bases; nucleotides not matched to a gene: 15. Germline loops: CDR1 SNHLY, CDR2 FYNNEI. CDR3 region: CASTLPTGQGVGEQYF. CDR3 in DNA: TGTGCCAGCACTCTCCCTACAGGACAGGGGGTTGGCGAGCAGTACTTC.

This chain uses TRBV7-2 with TRBJ2-7; 8 nucleotides agree with TRBD2. The CDR3 sequence is 15 residues long. The V and J ends lost 5 bases and 0 bases, in that order; junction bases with no gene match: 6. Germline V gene sequence: CDR1 SGHTA, CDR2 FQGNSA. DNA of the CDR3: TGTGCCAGCAGCCCCTCGAGCGGGGGCTCCTACGAGCAGTACTTC. Translation gives CASSPSSGGSYEQYF.

V usage is TRBV19 and J usage is TRBJ1-5; possibly TRBD1 for D (5 bases). Trimming pared 7 bases from V and 0 bases from J, leaving 7 bases between. Germline V CDR1 and CDR2: LNHDA, SQIVND (reference sequence). There are 13 residues in the CDR3. Here the CDR3 DNA reads TGTGCCAGTAAAGGGGTTAGCAATCAGCCCCAGCATTTT. Translating gives CASKGVSNQPQHF.

The CDR3 DNA follows: TGCAGTGTCCCCCTAAGAATCGCCGATGGCTACACCTTC. It yields the protein CSVPLRIADGYTF. V is TRBV20-1 and J is TRBJ1-2; D is unclear. The germline V and J ends were trimmed by 7 bases and 6 bases, with 18 bases remaining between them. The germline CDR1 and CDR2 sequences are DFQATT and SNEGSKA (reference sequence). CDR3 length: 13 residues.